These 23 T cell receptor beta chains originate from one sample sequenced in a study of cytomegalovirus exposure and HLA in healthy donors. The method was immunoSEQ multiplex PCR; TCRdb's version includes in-frame clones alone and lacks a portion of them. The data contain 200,000 or so clones, approximately 90% of them seen just once; the ten biggest clones take up more than 0.85%. Sequencing was done on a sample of PBMCs. These receptors all come from a woman aged 18-29 years in good health and CMV-seronegative.

This clone showed up just a few times. The CDR3 region has the DNA TGTGCCAGTAGTCTAAGCGACGAGCAGTACTTC. Its protein product is CASSLSDEQYF. The V and J genes are TRBV19 and TRBJ2-7; D unclear. CDR1 is LNHDA, CDR2 SQIVND, per germline (reference sequence). The V gene lost 5 bases and the J gene lost 5 bases, with 7 bases spanning the gap. The CDR3 contains 11 residues.

The sample holds many counts of this clone. V usage is TRBV5-1 and J usage is TRBJ2-1; 9 bases fit TRBD1. CDR3 length: 17 amino acids. V gave up 4 bases and J gave up 7 bases; unmatched junction bases: 15. In germline, CDR1 is SGHRS, CDR2 YFSETQ. This chain's CDR3 is CASSVNRTGVVQNEQFF. CDR3 sequence (DNA): TGCGCCAGCAGCGTCAACAGGACAGGGGTCGTGCAGAATGAGCAGTTCTTC.

With respect to this clone: Other DNA sequences from this sample encode an identical CDR3 as well. The gene calls are TRBV18 and TRBJ2-5; D gene uncertain. Germline V gene lookup returns CDR1 KGHSH and CDR2 LQKENI. The CDR3 runs 13 residues. Trimming left V 2 bases short and J 2 bases short, with 6 bases between. Here the CDR3 reads CASSPTVQETQYF. The DNA of the CDR3 is TGTGCCAGCTCACCAACAGTACAAGAGACCCAGTACTTC.

The rearrangement joins TRBV21-1 to TRBJ1-3; TRBD1 is taken as the D call from the table, unchecked against the DNA. TRBV21-1 is a pseudogene locus. The CDR3 consists of 16 residues. This CDR3 reads CASSVRGQTSGNTIYF. CDR3 coding DNA: TGTGCCAGCAGCGTCAGGGGCCAGACCTCTGGAAACACCATATATTTT.

This chain uses TRBV6-1 with TRBJ1-5; 7 bases agree with TRBD1. Per the germline V gene, CDR1 is MNHNS and CDR2 is SASEGT. The CDR3 contains 16 residues. The V segment lost 1 base and the J segment 3 bases; nucleotides outside the gene matches: 6. The CDR3 protein is CASSEGQGGYNQPQHF. CDR3 nucleotides: TGTGCCAGCAGTGAAGGTCAGGGGGGCTACAATCAGCCCCAGCATTTT.

The chain is built from TRBV28 and TRBJ1-2, with D perhaps matching TRBD1 (6 bases). This CDR3 contains 14 residues. V was cut by 7 bases and J by 9 bases, with 21 bases left in between. CDR1 is MDHEN and CDR2 is SYDVKM in the germline V gene. The CDR3 coding sequence is TGTGCCAGCACTACCAACGCAGGGGCGCGGAGCTACACCTTC. As protein: CASTTNAGARSYTF.

A few counts support this clone. The genes are TRBV27 and TRBJ2-7, with D tentatively TRBD2 (5 bases). CDR1 is MNHEY and CDR2 is SMNVEV in the germline V gene (reference sequence). Trimming took 5 bases from V and 7 from J, leaving 9 bases between them. The CDR3 totals 11 residues. CDR3 amino acids: CASSGLGEQYF. The CDR3 nucleotides are TGTGCCAGCAGTGGACTTGGGGAGCAGTACTTC.

The V call is TRBV19, the J call TRBJ1-5; 11 positions match TRBD1. The CDR3 runs to 14 residues. V lost 6 bases and J lost 6; bases outside the gene matches: 4. Germline V CDR1 and CDR2: LNHDA, SQIVND (reference sequence). The CDR3 nucleotides are TGTGCCAGTAGGGGACAGGGGGGTGGTCAGCCCCAGCATTTT. The encoded protein is CASRGQGGGQPQHF.

The rearrangement links TRBV28 to TRBJ1-2, with TRBD1 matching over 10 bases. Trimming removed 5 bases from V and 8 bases from J; junction bases left unmatched: 11. CDR3 length equals 15 residues. Germline assignment: CDR1 MDHEN and CDR2 SYDVKM. The CDR3 DNA reads as TGTGCCAGCAGTCTCCGGGACAGGGGCATAAGGGGCTACACCTTC. Translated, it gives CASSLRDRGIRGYTF.

The CDR3 here is CAWARTGVEQYF. The CDR3 DNA reads as TGTGCCTGGGCTAGGACAGGGGTCGAGCAGTACTTC. This chain joins TRBV30 and TRBJ2-7; 9 nucleotides agree with TRBD1. CDR1 and CDR2 (germline): GTSNPN, SVGIG (reference sequence). V lost 5 bases, J lost 6 bases, and 5 bases stayed unmatched. The CDR3 length is 12 residues.

The chain recombines TRBV19 with TRBJ1-1, with a possible D match to TRBD1 (6 bases). This CDR3 has 15 residues. V was cut by 1 base and J by 0 bases, with 9 bases left in between. Germline loops: CDR1 LNHDA, CDR2 SQIVND (reference sequence). CDR3 nucleotide sequence: TGTGCCAGTAGTATAGGAACAGGGATGAACACTGAAGCTTTCTTT. It yields the protein CASSIGTGMNTEAFF.

This chain links TRBV5-6 with TRBJ2-2, with TRBD1 as a possible D gene (6 bases). In germline, CDR1 is SGHDT, CDR2 YYEEEE. The V end lost 4 bases, the J end lost 1 base, and 17 bases lay between the germline ends. The CDR3 runs to 17 residues. The CDR3 protein is CASSITQGLGNTGELFF. The CDR3 nucleotides read TGTGCCAGCAGCATAACACAGGGTCTGGGGAACACCGGGGAGCTGTTTTTT.

This chain links TRBV5-4 with TRBJ2-7; TRBD1 matches at 9 bases. CDR1 and CDR2 (germline): SGHNT, YYREEE (reference sequence). Unmatched junction bases numbered 1, after V lost 4 bases and J lost 2 bases. The CDR3 loop spans 13 amino acids. The CDR3 DNA reads TGTGCCAGCAGCAGGGACAGGGCCTACGAGCAGTACTTC. It encodes CASSRDRAYEQYF.

V is TRBV25-1 and J is TRBJ1-6; D not certain. This CDR3 has 12 amino acids. CDR1 MGHDK and CDR2 SYGVNS come from the germline V gene. The germline V and J ends were trimmed by 4 bases and 10 bases, with 8 bases remaining between them. Here the CDR3 reads CASSGESSPLHF. CDR3 nucleotide sequence: TGTGCCAGCAGTGGGGAGAGCTCACCCCTCCACTTT.

DNA for the CDR3: TGTGCCAGCAGTTTAACAGGACAGGGGGGGAATCAGCCCCAGCATTTT. Translation: CASSLTGQGGNQPQHF. V gene TRBV28 combines with J gene TRBJ1-5; 10 nucleotides align to TRBD1. This CDR3 is 16 amino acids long. The junction had 5 bases not matched to a gene; V was cut back by 2 bases and J by 4 bases. CDR1 is MDHEN, CDR2 SYDVKM, per germline. The full variable domain, rest sourced from reference TRBV28 and TRBJ1-5, is DVKVTQSSRYLVKRTGEKVFLECVQDMDHENMFWYRQDPGLGLRLIYFSYDVKMKEKGDIPEGYSVSREKKERFSLILESASTNQTSMYLCASSLTGQGGNQPQHFGDGTRLSIL.

This chain joins TRBV25-1 and TRBJ1-2; D gene unclear. In germline, CDR1 is MGHDK, CDR2 SYGVNS. V lost 8 bases and J 2 bases, leaving 15 bases between the germline ends. CDR3 length equals 14 residues. The CDR3 bases are TGTGCCAGCGAGGCCCCAGAGAACAACTATGGCTACACCTTC. As protein: CASEAPENNYGYTF.

The chain links TRBV5-1 to TRBJ2-5, with D possibly TRBD2 on 5 matching bases. CDR1 SGHRS and CDR2 YFSETQ come from the germline V gene. This CDR3 comprises 13 residues. V gave up 4 bases and J gave up 5 bases, with 12 bases separating them. CDR3 loop: CASSPVRVETQYF. For the CDR3, the DNA is TGCGCCAGCAGCCCGGTGAGGGTTGAGACCCAGTACTTC.

V and J are TRBV11-3 and TRBJ2-7; D is perhaps TRBD1 (5 bases). This CDR3 region has 13 residues. Between the trimmed V and J ends, which lost 5 bases and 2 bases, there was a span of 10 bases. CDR1 and CDR2 from the germline V gene are SGHNT and YENEEA. CDR3 region: CASSGQGTYEQYF. CDR3 bases: TGTGCCAGCAGCGGTCAGGGTACCTACGAGCAGTACTTC.

The table lists this clone with a few counts. The gene calls are TRBV2 and TRBJ2-7; D is perhaps TRBD1 (6 bases). V was clipped by 1 base and J by 2 bases, with 9 bases between them. The CDR3 runs to 14 residues. Germline CDR1 SNHLY, CDR2 FYNNEI. CDR3 in amino acids: CASSEGRGTYEQYF. The DNA for the CDR3 is TGTGCCAGCAGTGAAGGCAGGGGCACCTACGAGCAGTACTTC.

This chain uses TRBV25-1 with TRBJ2-2; a possible D gene is TRBD2 (6 bases). Germline V gene lookup returns CDR1 MGHDK and CDR2 SYGVNS. This CDR3 has 14 amino acids. V was shortened by 11 bases and J by 1 base, with 14 bases between the two germline ends. In DNA, the CDR3 is TGTGCCCGCTCGGGAGATCGGAACACCGGGGAGCTGTTTTTT. Translated: CARSGDRNTGELFF. Supplemented by reference TRBV25-1 and TRBJ2-2, the full variable domain reads EADIYQTPRYLVIGTGKKITLECSQTMGHDKMYWYQQDPGMELHLIHYSYGVNSTEKGDLSSESTVSRIRTEHFPLTLESARPSHTSQYLCARSGDRNTGELFFGEGSRLTVL.

The CDR3 DNA sequence: TGTGCCAGCAGCTTGGATGGGACTAGCGGTTTCAACGAGCAGTACTTC. Its protein product is CASSLDGTSGFNEQYF. The J gene is TRBJ2-7, the V gene TRBV7-8; 11 bases are a match to TRBD2. Losses at the gene ends were 3 bases for V and 5 bases for J; bases not matched to a gene: 9. This CDR3 comprises 16 residues. Per germline, CDR1 SGHVS and CDR2 FQNEAQ.

The chain is built from TRBV11-3 and TRBJ2-3; 10 bases map to TRBD2. With V trimmed by 3 bases and J by 1 base, 10 bases remained unmatched. The CDR3 has 18 amino acids. Germline assignment: CDR1 SGHNT and CDR2 YENEEA. The CDR3 DNA reads as TGTGCCAGCAGCTTGGTAGCGGGAGGAATGAAGGGCACAGATACGCAGTATTTT. This gives the protein CASSLVAGGMKGTDTQYF.

V is TRBV9 and J is TRBJ2-5, with 11 positions matching TRBD2. In germline, CDR1 is SGDLS, CDR2 YYNGEE. The CDR3 runs to 15 residues. V dropped 6 bases and J dropped 5; count of bases not matched to a gene: 9. The CDR3 is CASTGSGRAQETQYF. CDR3 DNA sequence: TGTGCCAGCACGGGTAGCGGGAGGGCCCAGGAGACCCAGTACTTC.